The 23 T cell receptor beta chains reported below all come from one sample, sequenced in a study of blood T cells in healthy people across ages. Primed by a sample-barcoded 5' primer and a J-beta primer mix, a second PCR proceeded for roughly 7 to 12 cycles. One entry per CDR3 protein results from TCRdb running MiXCR on the 5' RACE reads. The sample has some 850,000 distinct CDR3 sequences, 25% to 30% seen once. The same sample was also studied in work on T cells of mothers and their children.

Material for sequencing was blood. The source of these receptors is a boy younger than 18 in good health.

This clonotype was recorded many times. This chain uses TRBV4-1 with TRBJ1-2; 11 positions match TRBD1. Losses at the gene ends were 4 bases for V and 4 bases for J; bases not matched to a gene: 5. The germline gives CDR1 MGHRA, CDR2 YSYEKL. This CDR3 comprises 15 residues. The CDR3 loop reads CASSRGGQGAYGYTF. For the CDR3, the DNA is TGCGCCAGCAGCCGAGGAGGACAGGGGGCCTATGGCTACACCTTC.

Concerning this clonotype: This clone may be a read error of a much larger clone one base away. V is TRBV7-2 and J is TRBJ2-5; 7 bases map to TRBD2. The germline V gene encodes CDR1 SGHTA and CDR2 FQGNSA. This CDR3 comprises 13 residues. CDR3 sequence (DNA): TGTGCCGGCAGCTATAACGGGGGGGAGACCCAGTACTTC. Amino acids: CAGSYNGGETQYF.

The chain employs TRBV29-1 and TRBJ2-7; perhaps TRBD1 as D (5 bases). V lost 3 bases and J lost 1, with 7 bases in between. Germline CDR1 SQVTM, CDR2 ANQGSEA. The CDR3 runs 12 residues. The CDR3 here is CSVDQGSYEQYF. The CDR3 coding sequence is TGCAGCGTTGACCAGGGATCCTACGAGCAGTACTTC.

The chain is built from TRBV28 and TRBJ2-7; 7 bases are shared with TRBD1. In germline, CDR1 is MDHEN, CDR2 SYDVKM. The CDR3 extends over 14 amino acids. Germline trimming cut 2 bases from V and 2 bases from J; bases unmatched to any gene: 3. CDR3 in DNA: TGTGCCAGCAGTTTAAAGGGGGCCCCCTACGAGCAGTACTTC. This translates into CASSLKGAPYEQYF.

J is TRBJ2-3 and V is TRBV20-1; D perhaps matches TRBD2 (5 bases). V dropped 3 bases and J dropped 4 bases, with 17 bases sitting between them. Germline V gives CDR1 DFQATT, CDR2 SNEGSKA (reference sequence). The CDR3 sequence is 15 residues long. The CDR3 bases are TGCAGTGCTAGGTTGGTGAATGGGAGACCAGATACGCAGTATTTT. Translating it yields CSARLVNGRPDTQYF.

This chain links TRBV20-1 with TRBJ1-1, with TRBD1 as a possible D gene (5 bases). Looked up from germline, CDR1 is DFQATT and CDR2 is SNEGSKA (reference sequence). The CDR3 sequence is 13 residues long. Trimming pared 6 bases from V and 3 bases from J, leaving 14 bases between. CDR3 sequence reads: CSARTGGDTEAFF. CDR3 nucleotide sequence: TGCAGTGCCCGGACCGGGGGGGACACTGAAGCTTTCTTT.

The chain has TRBV5-1 and TRBJ2-7; D uncertain. The CDR3 is made up of 14 amino acids. V was pared by 0 bases and J by 1 base, with 8 bases between. Per the germline V gene, CDR1 is SGHRS and CDR2 is YFSETQ. In DNA, the CDR3 is TGCGCCAGCAGCTTGGCGCCTCCTTCCTACGAGCAGTACTTC. As protein: CASSLAPPSYEQYF.

This clonotype was detected a few times. The chain links TRBV7-3 to TRBJ2-3; TRBD2 aligns across 8 bases. V gave up 5 bases and J gave up 5 bases; unmatched junction bases: 9. Germline loops: CDR1 SGHTA, CDR2 FQGTGA. The CDR3 is made up of 15 amino acids. The DNA of the CDR3 is TGTGCCAGCAGCCTAGCGGCGGGGGGAAGAGATACGCAGTATTTT. Amino acid sequence: CASSLAAGGRDTQYF. Drawing the rest from reference TRBV7-3 and TRBJ2-3, the complete variable domain is GAGVSQTPSNKVTEKGKYVELRCDPISGHTALYWYRQSLGQGPEFLIYFQGTGAADDSGLPNDRFFAVRPEGSVSTLKIQRTERGDSAVYLCASSLAAGGRDTQYFGPGTRLTVL.

Note on this clonotype: This clone may be a read error of a much larger clone one base away. CDR3: CASNSGLTIQHF. The CDR3 DNA reads TGTGCCAGCAATTCGGGGTTGACCATTCAGCACTTC. This rearrangement joins TRBV28 to TRBJ2-4; weak D call: TRBD2 (5 bases). Germline V gene sequence: CDR1 MDHEN, CDR2 SYDVKM. CDR3 length: 12 amino acids.

J is TRBJ2-1 and V is TRBV28; 7 bases align to TRBD2. The V gene end was trimmed by 3 bases and the J gene end by 0 bases; junction bases not matched to a gene: 8. CDR1 is MDHEN and CDR2 is SYDVKM in the germline V gene. The CDR3 is 17 residues long. This CDR3 is CASSFFLLADSYNEQFF. Here the CDR3 DNA reads TGTGCCAGCAGTTTCTTCCTTCTAGCGGACTCCTACAATGAGCAGTTCTTC.

Note on this clonotype: One end of the junction is discordant with germline, which a read error may explain. The chain recombines TRBV6-1 with TRBJ1-2; D may be TRBD1 (6 bases). Germline V gives CDR1 MNHNS, CDR2 SASEGT. This CDR3 has 12 amino acids. CDR3 in amino acids: CASSDGQTGYAF. The CDR3 nucleotides are TGTGCCAGCAGTGACGGACAGACCGGCTACGCCTTC.

In its sample, this clonotype was seen a few times. V usage is TRBV5-1 and J usage is TRBJ2-5, with 8 bases identical to TRBD2. The end of the DNA is better explained by TRBJ2-7, so the J call may be wrong. From germline, CDR1 is SGHRS and CDR2 YFSETQ. The CDR3 has 15 amino acids. CDR3 nucleotide sequence: TGCGCCAGCGGTCCGGGAGGGACGGGCTCCTACGAGCAGTACTTC. Translating gives CASGPGGTGSYEQYF.

This clonotype appeared a few times. V is TRBV9 and J is TRBJ2-5; 9 bases agree with TRBD2. CDR1 SGDLS and CDR2 YYNGEE come from the germline V gene. The V segment lost 0 bases and the J segment 5 bases; nucleotides outside the gene matches: 5. The CDR3 runs to 15 residues. In nucleotides, the CDR3 is TGTGCCAGCAGCGTAGAGGCGGGGGGGCAGGAGACCCAGTACTTC. This gives the protein CASSVEAGGQETQYF.

The sample holds many counts of this clonotype. The rearrangement joins TRBV5-1 to TRBJ2-7; D is possibly TRBD1 or TRBD2 (5 bases each). V lost 0 bases to trimming and J lost 3 bases, with 10 bases between them. Germline V gene lookup returns CDR1 SGHRS and CDR2 YFSETQ. This CDR3 spans 14 amino acids. The CDR3 DNA follows: TGCGCCAGCAGCTTGGCGGGACCGGGCTACGAGCAGTACTTC. Translation gives CASSLAGPGYEQYF.

This clonotype occurred a few times. This sequence joins TRBV7-2 and TRBJ1-4; D is unclear. The germline V gene has CDR1 SGHTA and CDR2 FQGNSA. The CDR3 is made up of 14 amino acids. Deletions cut 5 bases from V and 8 bases from J, with 15 bases between. As DNA, the CDR3 is TGTGCCAGCAGCCGCCTCGGCGGACGGGAAAAACTGTTTTTT. This gives the protein CASSRLGGREKLFF.

V usage is TRBV11-1 and J usage is TRBJ2-5; D gene ambiguous. Trimming shortened V by 3 bases and J by 5 bases, and 16 bases separated the two germline ends. CDR3 length: 15 amino acids. CDR1 SGHAT and CDR2 FQDESV come from the germline V gene (reference sequence). The CDR3 sequence is CASSFASSFAETQYF. Written as DNA, the CDR3 is TGTGCCAGCAGCTTCGCTTCATCATTCGCGGAGACCCAGTACTTC.

The V and J genes are TRBV3-1 and TRBJ2-5, with unresolved D. The DNA matches TRBJ2-1 better at its end, which makes the J call doubtful. The CDR3 loop spans 12 amino acids. The V gene's germline CDR1 is LGHDT and CDR2 YNNKEL (reference sequence). The CDR3 sequence is CASNDNRNEQFF. In nucleotides, the CDR3 is TGTGCCAGCAATGACAATAGAAATGAGCAGTTCTTC.

The chain couples TRBV7-9 to TRBJ1-6; D is uncertain. This CDR3 has 16 residues. V shed 5 bases and J shed 8 bases, with 19 bases lying between them. From germline, CDR1 is SEHNR and CDR2 FQNEAQ (reference sequence). CDR3 DNA: TGTGCCAGCAGCATTTATCGGTCTAAGTCGGATTCACCCCTCCACTTT. This encodes CASSIYRSKSDSPLHF.

This chain connects TRBV19 to TRBJ2-5, with D hard to call. Trimming took off 5 bases at V and 2 bases at J, with 18 bases between the two ends. CDR3 size: 16 residues. Germline V lookup: CDR1 LNHDA, CDR2 SQIVND (reference sequence). The CDR3 coding sequence is TGTGCCAGTAGTCATCGGACCAGGCCCTCTCAAGAGACCCAGTACTTC. As protein: CASSHRTRPSQETQYF. The full variable domain, in which reference TRBV19 and TRBJ2-5 provide the parts outside the CDR3, is DGGITQSPKYLFRKEGQNVTLSCEQNLNHDAMYWYRQDPGQGLRLIYYSQIVNDFQKGDIAEGYSVSREKKESFPLTVTSAQKNPTAFYLCASSHRTRPSQETQYFGPGTRLLVL.

This clonotype occurred a few times. The chain is built from TRBV11-2 and TRBJ2-4; perhaps TRBD1 as D (5 bases). Germline V gene lookup returns CDR1 SGHAT and CDR2 FQNNGV. CDR3 length: 14 amino acids. Deletions cut 3 bases from V and 3 bases from J, with 9 bases between. CDR3 bases: TGTGCCAGCAGCTTTACCCAGGGCAAAAACATTCAGTACTTC. Translation: CASSFTQGKNIQYF.

This clonotype was observed a few times. The V call is TRBV2, the J call TRBJ2-2, with a possible D match to TRBD2 (6 bases). Germline V gene lookup returns CDR1 SNHLY and CDR2 FYNNEI. The CDR3 runs to 15 residues. V lost 6 bases and J lost 1, with 12 bases in between. The CDR3 sequence: CASSPTRKNTGELFF. DNA of the CDR3: TGTGCCAGCAGCCCGACTAGAAAGAACACCGGGGAGCTGTTTTTT.

This clonotype came up a few times. One end of the junction varies from germline; a read error may be responsible. V usage is TRBV5-1 and J usage is TRBJ1-1; TRBD1 might be the D (5 bases). The germline CDR1 and CDR2 sequences are SGHRS and YFSETQ. CDR3 length equals 15 residues. The CDR3 spells CASSLAMGFQGEAFF. For the CDR3, the DNA is TGCGCTAGCAGCTTGGCCATGGGTTTCCAGGGTGAAGCTTTCTTT.

The J gene is TRBJ2-5, the V gene TRBV12-3 or TRBV12-4; tentative D call: TRBD1 (6 bases). The J call is uncertain, as TRBJ2-7 better fits the DNA end. The CDR3 is 14 residues long. The CDR3 region has the DNA TGTGCCGGCAAATGGGGGCTGGGGCCTTACGAGCAGTACTTC. Its translation: CAGKWGLGPYEQYF.